Below, 10 T cell receptor beta chains from the same sample are listed, as sequenced in a study of OX40 agonist ivuxolimab in advanced cancers. The protocol used for the library was the immunoSEQ multiplex PCR assay. TCRdb re-hosts the immuneACCESS table, in-frame sequences only. Its copies lack some clones; in the studies checked, an unresolved V gene accounts for under half of them, and the cause for the rest is not known. Counted in this sample were about 36,000 clones; 65% to 85% of them appeared once. Roughly 11% of the sample is taken by the ten largest. The sequencing used CD4+ or CD8+ T cells sorted from blood, collected in a trial of the OX40 agonist ivuxolimab. The receptors originated from an adult with an advanced solid tumor such as melanoma, head and neck, liver or kidney cancer.

This chain uses TRBV5-6 with TRBJ2-1; the D gene is possibly TRBD2 (5 bases). The germline V and J ends were trimmed by 0 bases and 7 bases, with 14 bases remaining between them. Germline V gene lookup returns CDR1 SGHDT and CDR2 YYEEEE. CDR3 length: 15 residues. CDR3 sequence reads: CASSLELSGLNEQFF. In nucleotides, the CDR3 is TGTGCCAGCAGCTTGGAGCTGTCGGGGTTAAATGAGCAGTTCTTC.

This clone was seen once. The DNA for the CDR3 is TGCGCCAGCAGCCAAGGGGAGGGGGCCGGGGCCAACGTCCTGACTTTC. It specifies CASSQGEGAGANVLTF. The chain has TRBV4-1 and TRBJ2-6; D is tentatively TRBD1 or TRBD2 (7 bases each). Per the germline V gene, CDR1 is MGHRA and CDR2 is YSYEKL. The CDR3 has 16 amino acids. Trimming cost V 1 base and J 4 bases, with 11 bases left between them.

The chain uses TRBV30 and TRBJ2-7; 10 nucleotides line up with TRBD1. The ends lost 2 bases at V and 4 bases at J; junction bases unmatched: 5. This CDR3 comprises 14 residues. CDR1 is GTSNPN, CDR2 SVGIG, per germline (reference sequence). The chain's CDR3 is CAWSTGQGIYEQYF. Written as DNA, the CDR3 is TGTGCCTGGAGTACGGGACAGGGGATTTACGAGCAGTACTTC. Filled out from reference TRBV30 and TRBJ2-7, the complete variable domain reads SQTIHQWPATLVQPVGSPLSLECTVEGTSNPNLYWYRQAAGRGLQLLFYSVGIGQISSEVPQNLSASRPQDRQFILSSKKLLLSDSGFYLCAWSTGQGIYEQYFGPGTRLTVT.

This clone was seen a handful of times. The chain carries TRBV30 and TRBJ2-2; D remains ambiguous. This CDR3 has 13 residues. Germline assignment: CDR1 GTSNPN and CDR2 SVGIG (reference sequence). V was trimmed by 2 bases and J by 1 base, leaving 5 bases between them. CDR3: CAWSSMNTGELFF. The CDR3 DNA reads TGTGCCTGGAGTTCCATGAACACCGGGGAGCTGTTTTTT. Using reference TRBV30 and TRBJ2-2 for the parts outside the CDR3, the full variable domain is SQTIHQWPATLVQPVGSPLSLECTVEGTSNPNLYWYRQAAGRGLQLLFYSVGIGQISSEVPQNLSASRPQDRQFILSSKKLLLSDSGFYLCAWSSMNTGELFFGEGSRLTVL.

This chain links TRBV4-1 with TRBJ2-7; D gene ambiguous. The length of the CDR3 is 13 residues. The ends were cut back, 2 bases at V and 4 bases at J, with 9 bases in the middle. Germline lookup yields CDR1 MGHRA and CDR2 YSYEKL. The CDR3 DNA reads TGCGCCAGCAGCCAACGCAGGAATTACGAGCAGTACTTC. Its translation is CASSQRRNYEQYF.

The chain carries TRBV7-9 and TRBJ2-5, with 13 bases lining up with TRBD2. The J call is uncertain, as TRBJ2-7 better fits the DNA end. Germline assignment: CDR1 SEHNR and CDR2 FQNEAQ (reference sequence). The CDR3 is made up of 17 amino acids. For the CDR3, the DNA is TGTGCCAGCAGCTTAGGCGGACTAGCGGGGGACCAGGGCGAGCAGTACTTC. It specifies CASSLGGLAGDQGEQYF.

The chain links TRBV19 to TRBJ2-1; D uncertain. V lost 2 bases to trimming and J lost 3 bases, with 11 bases between them. Germline V gene data show CDR1 as LNHDA and CDR2 as SQIVND (reference sequence). This CDR3 contains 15 residues. The CDR3 reads CASSITPIGYNEQFF. CDR3 nucleotide sequence: TGTGCCAGTAGTATAACCCCTATAGGCTACAATGAGCAGTTCTTC.

This sequence joins TRBV29-1 and TRBJ1-2; the D gene is possibly TRBD1 (5 bases). The CDR3 has 13 amino acids. The germline CDR1 and CDR2 sequences are SQVTM and ANQGSEA. Trimming pared 3 bases from V and 5 bases from J, leaving 13 bases between. The DNA for the CDR3 is TGCAGCGTTGAGTCAGGGTTGGGGTATGGCTACACCTTC. It specifies CSVESGLGYGYTF.

The chain has TRBV9 and TRBJ2-2; D ambiguous. The CDR3 loop spans 13 amino acids. The V end lost 2 bases, the J end lost 6 bases, and 8 bases lay between the germline ends. Germline assignment: CDR1 SGDLS and CDR2 YYNGEE. Written as DNA, the CDR3 is TGTGCCAGCAGCGTTGTTAGTGCCGGGGAGCTGTTTTTT. Amino acids: CASSVVSAGELFF.

For this clone: The sample has other DNA sequences that encode this CDR3 too. J is TRBJ2-7 and V is TRBV12-1. TRBV12-1 is labeled a pseudogene. This CDR3 is 10 amino acids long. The CDR3 protein is CASSYYEQYF. CDR3 DNA: TGCGCCAGCAGCTACTACGAGCAGTACTTC.